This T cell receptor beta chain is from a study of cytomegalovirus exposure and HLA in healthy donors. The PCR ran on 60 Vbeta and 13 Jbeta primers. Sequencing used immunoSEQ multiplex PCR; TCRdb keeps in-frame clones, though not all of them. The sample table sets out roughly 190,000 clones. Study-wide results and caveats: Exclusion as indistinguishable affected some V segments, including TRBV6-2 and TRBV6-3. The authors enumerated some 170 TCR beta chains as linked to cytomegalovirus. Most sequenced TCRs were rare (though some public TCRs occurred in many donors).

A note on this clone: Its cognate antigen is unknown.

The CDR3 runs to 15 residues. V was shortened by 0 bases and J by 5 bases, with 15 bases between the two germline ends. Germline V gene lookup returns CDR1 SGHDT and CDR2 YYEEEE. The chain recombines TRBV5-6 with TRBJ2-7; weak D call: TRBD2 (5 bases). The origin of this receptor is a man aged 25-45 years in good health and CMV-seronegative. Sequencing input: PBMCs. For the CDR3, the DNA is TGTGCCAGCAGCTTGGTCGGGGTCACTCTCGACGAGCAGTACTTC. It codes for CASSLVGVTLDEQYF.